What follows are 32 T cell receptor beta chains derived from one specimen sequenced in a study of graft-versus-host responses after intestinal transplantation. The data were produced by immunoSEQ multiplex PCR, yet TCRdb's version contains in-frame clones alone and is incomplete. This table holds 90,000 to 150,000 clones, around 93% found once. Antigens for these TCRs are unknown. Sequencing used unstimulated CD4+ T cells sorted from spleen or lymph node cells, obtained before intestinal transplant. These TCRs come from a human donor who received an intestinal transplant.

The chain's CDR3 is CASRRDYGYTF. The CDR3 DNA sequence: TGTGCCAGCCGGAGGGACTATGGCTACACCTTC. The V and J genes are TRBV6-6 and TRBJ1-2, with D unresolved. There are 11 residues in the CDR3. Germline V lookup: CDR1 MNHNY, CDR2 SVGAGI (reference sequence). V lost 8 bases and J 3 bases, leaving 7 bases between the germline ends.

V gene TRBV5-1 combines with J gene TRBJ1-1; D call uncertain. CDR1 is SGHRS, CDR2 YFSETQ, per germline. V lost 0 bases, J lost 4 bases, and 10 bases lay in between. The CDR3 is 14 residues long. The CDR3 nucleotides are TGCGCCAGCAGCTTGGTGCGGGGTACCACTGAAGCTTTCTTT. It yields the protein CASSLVRGTTEAFF.

The V and J genes are TRBV6-1 and TRBJ2-7; D perhaps matches TRBD2 (6 bases). This CDR3 contains 15 residues. Looked up from germline, CDR1 is MNHNS and CDR2 is SASEGT. Trimming pared 6 bases from V and 0 bases from J, leaving 15 bases between. This CDR3 is CASRNTRGGSYEQYF. CDR3 in DNA: TGTGCCAGCAGGAATACTAGGGGAGGCTCCTACGAGCAGTACTTC.

The chain has TRBV19 and TRBJ2-5; 9 bases are a match to TRBD2. This CDR3 spans 14 amino acids. The V segment lost 1 base and the J segment 4 bases; nucleotides outside the gene matches: 1. Germline assignment: CDR1 LNHDA and CDR2 SQIVND (reference sequence). The CDR3 sequence: CASSIGGGAETQYF. The DNA of the CDR3 is TGTGCCAGTAGTATAGGCGGGGGGGCAGAGACCCAGTACTTC.

The CDR3 here is CASSAAPLDNEQFF. CDR3 nucleotide sequence: TGTGCCAGCAGCGCCGCCCCACTTGACAATGAGCAGTTCTTC. The gene calls are TRBV9 and TRBJ2-1; D not certain. Trimming took 3 bases from V and 5 from J, leaving 12 bases between them. The CDR3 contains 14 residues. Germline values: CDR1 SGDLS, CDR2 YYNGEE.

This rearrangement joins TRBV19 to TRBJ2-7; 10 bases map to TRBD2. Per germline, CDR1 LNHDA and CDR2 SQIVND (reference sequence). The trim removed 6 bases at V and 4 bases at J, leaving 6 bases unmatched. This CDR3 contains 14 residues. The CDR3 coding sequence is TGTGCCAGTAGCGTCCTAGCGGGAGCATACGAGCAGTACTTC. Translating it yields CASSVLAGAYEQYF. The full variable domain, completed using reference TRBV19 and TRBJ2-7, is DGGITQSPKYLFRKEGQNVTLSCEQNLNHDAMYWYRQDPGQGLRLIYYSQIVNDFQKGDIAEGYSVSREKKESFPLTVTSAQKNPTAFYLCASSVLAGAYEQYFGPGTRLTVT.

The chain employs TRBV9 and TRBJ2-7; D is possibly TRBD2 (7 bases). Trimming took 0 bases from V and 4 from J, leaving 17 bases between them. In germline, CDR1 is SGDLS, CDR2 YYNGEE. This CDR3 spans 16 amino acids. This CDR3 is CASSVGLGGQGYEQYF. The CDR3 DNA reads as TGTGCCAGCAGCGTAGGGCTGGGGGGGCAGGGGTACGAGCAGTACTTC. The variable domain in full, completed from reference TRBV9 and TRBJ2-7, reads DSGVTQTPKHLITATGQRVTLRCSPRSGDLSVYWYQQSLDQGLQFLIQYYNGEERAKGNILERFSAQQFPDLHSELNLSSLELGDSALYFCASSVGLGGQGYEQYFGPGTRLTVT.

Turning to this clone: An end of the junction does not agree with germline; a read error may underlie this. For the CDR3, the DNA is TGTGCTAGCAGCCCAGGGGCACTAGCGGGACCAGAGACCCAGTACTTC. This encodes CASSPGALAGPETQYF. The V gene is TRBV7-7, the J gene TRBJ2-5; 10 bases match TRBD2. The CDR3 loop spans 16 amino acids. Germline CDR1 and CDR2: SSHAT and FNYEAQ (reference sequence).

This chain connects TRBV5-1 to TRBJ2-3; no clear D gene. In germline, CDR1 is SGHRS, CDR2 YFSETQ. With 0 bases removed from V and 0 bases from J, the gap between germline ends came to 5 bases. The CDR3 extends over 14 amino acids. The CDR3 nucleotides are TGCGCCAGCAGCTTGGAAACTAGCACAGATACGCAGTATTTT. It is translated as CASSLETSTDTQYF.

The genes are TRBV19 and TRBJ2-7; possibly TRBD1 for D (5 bases). This CDR3 spans 14 amino acids. V dropped 5 bases and J dropped 7 bases, with 18 bases sitting between them. Germline values: CDR1 LNHDA, CDR2 SQIVND (reference sequence). CDR3 DNA sequence: TGTGCCAGTAGTGGAACAGGAAGCAGGTTGGAGCAGTACTTC. Amino acids: CASSGTGSRLEQYF.

The chain carries TRBV10-3 and TRBJ2-6; D is unclear. Germline-derived CDR1 and CDR2 are ENHRY and SYGVKD. CDR3 length equals 15 residues. The V end was cut by 5 bases, the J end by 2 bases, with 10 bases between. The CDR3 sequence is CAISLIPPGANVLTF. Written as DNA, the CDR3 is TGTGCCATCAGTCTTATCCCCCCTGGGGCCAACGTCCTGACTTTC.

The genes are TRBV6-5 and TRBJ2-2; 7 bases match TRBD2. Germline-derived CDR1 and CDR2 are MNHEY and SVGAGI. This CDR3 is built from 15 residues. V was pared by 6 bases and J by 5 bases, with 9 bases of the junction left unmatched. Here the CDR3 DNA reads TGTGCCAGCAGCTTTAGCGGGCCCACTACCGGGGAGCTGTTTTTT. Translating it yields CASSFSGPTTGELFF.

CDR3: CATSREGGTYEQYF. Here the CDR3 DNA reads TGTGCCACCAGCAGAGAAGGGGGTACCTACGAGCAGTACTTC. The chain recombines TRBV15 with TRBJ2-7; D possibly corresponds to TRBD1 (6 bases). V was cut by 0 bases and J by 2 bases, with 8 bases left in between. CDR3 length: 14 amino acids. The germline gives CDR1 LNHNV, CDR2 YYDKDF (reference sequence). Full variable domain (missing parts from reference TRBV15 and TRBJ2-7): DAMVIQNPRYQVTQFGKPVTLSCSQTLNHNVMYWYQQKSSQAPKLLFHYYDKDFNNEADTPDNFQSRRPNTSFCFLDIRSPGLGDTAMYLCATSREGGTYEQYFGPGTRLTVT.

This chain connects TRBV28 to TRBJ1-1, with D possibly matching TRBD1 (6 bases). Germline V gene lookup returns CDR1 MDHEN and CDR2 SYDVKM. The germline V and J ends were trimmed by 2 bases and 1 base, with 17 bases remaining between them. The CDR3 contains 17 residues. The CDR3 region is CASSLRRRGASNTEAFF. Here the CDR3 DNA reads TGTGCCAGCAGTTTAAGGAGGCGGGGGGCGTCGAACACTGAAGCTTTCTTT.

J is TRBJ1-2 and V is TRBV9, with 7 bases fitting TRBD1. This CDR3 is 14 amino acids long. V lost 4 bases and J lost 4; bases outside the gene matches: 7. Germline V gene data show CDR1 as SGDLS and CDR2 as YYNGEE. CDR3 amino acids: CASSTRDSPYGYTF. CDR3 DNA sequence: TGTGCCAGCAGCACCCGGGACAGCCCCTATGGCTACACCTTC.

This clone was seen once. The J gene is TRBJ2-7, the V gene TRBV7-2; a possible D gene is TRBD2 (6 bases). This CDR3 region has 12 residues. Per germline, CDR1 SGHTA and CDR2 FQGNSA. Between the trimmed V and J ends, which lost 3 bases and 7 bases, there was a span of 10 bases. The CDR3 protein is CASSLWGVEQYF. The CDR3 coding sequence is TGTGCCAGCAGCTTGTGGGGGGTGGAGCAGTACTTC.

This clone was picked up one time. The chain joins TRBV5-5 to TRBJ1-3, with no clear D. CDR1 is SGHKS and CDR2 is YYEKEE in the germline V gene (reference sequence). V was trimmed by 4 bases and J by 0 bases, leaving 17 bases between them. The CDR3 is 17 residues long. CDR3 sequence reads: CASSPRRRELSGNTIYF. The DNA for the CDR3 is TGTGCCAGCAGCCCACGCCGTCGGGAACTCTCTGGAAACACCATATATTTT.

This chain connects TRBV11-2 to TRBJ2-2, with D possibly being TRBD2 (7 bases). The V end was cut by 1 base, the J end by 4 bases, with 13 bases between. Germline V gene lookup returns CDR1 SGHAT and CDR2 FQNNGV. The length of the CDR3 is 16 residues. In DNA form, the CDR3 reads TGTGCCAGCAGCTTAGTCGAGGGAGGGGGCACCGGGGAGCTGTTTTTT. This translates into CASSLVEGGGTGELFF.

V usage is TRBV13 and J usage is TRBJ2-7; unclear D gene. Looked up from germline, CDR1 is PRHDT and CDR2 is FYEKMQ (reference sequence). Between the trimmed V and J ends, which lost 5 bases and 7 bases, there was a span of 12 bases. The CDR3 loop spans 12 amino acids. The CDR3 DNA sequence: TGTGCCAGCAGCCCCGGACCACGAGAGCAGTACTTC. It encodes CASSPGPREQYF.

This chain joins TRBV14 and TRBJ1-2; no firm D call. The CDR3 is made up of 14 amino acids. Germline CDR1 SGHDN, CDR2 FVKESK. Trimming removed 0 bases from V and 2 bases from J, with 7 bases in between. The CDR3: CASSQDRLNYGYTF. In DNA, the CDR3 is TGTGCCAGCAGCCAAGATCGGCTAAACTATGGCTACACCTTC.

In the case of this clone: At the DNA level, this CDR3 is encoded by other sequences in the same sample as well. This chain joins TRBV5-1 and TRBJ1-2; no clear D gene. This CDR3 region has 14 residues. The germline V gene has CDR1 SGHRS and CDR2 YFSETQ. Trimming removed 0 bases at V and 2 bases at J, with 8 bases between. The CDR3 coding sequence is TGCGCCAGCAGCTTGGATCCAGAGAACTATGGCTACACCTTC. Translated: CASSLDPENYGYTF.

The chain joins TRBV7-2 to TRBJ2-3; TRBD2 might be the D (5 bases). The CDR3 loop spans 12 amino acids. The ends were cut back, 5 bases at V and 6 bases at J, with 9 bases in the middle. Germline V gene sequence: CDR1 SGHTA, CDR2 FQGNSA. This CDR3 is CASSRAADTQYF. The CDR3 DNA reads as TGTGCCAGCAGCCGAGCGGCGGATACGCAGTATTTT. Looking up the rest from reference TRBV7-2 and TRBJ2-3 gives the full variable domain: GAGVSQSPSNKVTEKGKDVELRCDPISGHTALYWYRQSLGQGLEFLIYFQGNSAPDKSGLPSDRFSAERTGGSVSTLTIQRTQQEDSAVYLCASSRAADTQYFGPGTRLTVL.

Remarks on this clone: An end of the junction differs from the germline gene, which may be a read error. This chain joins TRBV7-7 and TRBJ2-5, with D possibly TRBD2 on 6 matching bases. The CDR3 is 16 residues long. Germline V lookup: CDR1 SSHAT, CDR2 FNYEAQ (reference sequence). The CDR3 DNA reads as TGTGCTAGCAGCTTTCGCTTGGGCGGGGTCCAAGAGACCCAGTACTTC. Translating it yields CASSFRLGGVQETQYF.

The chain employs TRBV5-1 and TRBJ2-3, with 9 bases aligning to TRBD2. V lost 0 bases, J lost 2 bases, and 7 bases stayed unmatched. In germline, CDR1 is SGHRS, CDR2 YFSETQ. The CDR3 sequence is 17 residues long. The CDR3 sequence is CASSLATSSGDTDTQYF. The CDR3 region has the DNA TGCGCCAGCAGCTTGGCCACCTCTAGCGGGGACACAGATACGCAGTATTTT.

CDR3 protein: CASSRDSSYGYTF. CDR3 in DNA: TGCGCCAGCAGCCGGGACAGCTCCTATGGCTACACCTTC. The J gene is TRBJ1-2, the V gene TRBV5-1, with TRBD1 identical over 7 bases. Trimming removed 4 bases from V and 4 bases from J; junction bases left unmatched: 4. Germline V gene data show CDR1 as SGHRS and CDR2 as YFSETQ. The CDR3 runs 13 residues.

The chain joins TRBV7-9 to TRBJ1-2; D is uncertain. In germline, CDR1 is SEHNR, CDR2 FQNEAQ (reference sequence). The CDR3 has 12 amino acids. V lost 5 bases and J lost 4, with 8 bases in between. DNA of the CDR3: TGTGCCAGCAGCCCGACTTTCTATGGCTACACCTTC. Protein sequence: CASSPTFYGYTF.

The V call is TRBV18, the J call TRBJ2-5; 9 nucleotides line up with TRBD2. This CDR3 is built from 16 residues. Trimming removed 0 bases from V and 11 bases from J; junction bases left unmatched: 13. Germline loops: CDR1 KGHSH, CDR2 LQKENI. CDR3: CASSPPGTSSAFAQYF. CDR3 DNA: TGTGCCAGCTCACCACCGGGGACTAGCTCGGCCTTCGCGCAGTACTTC.

V is TRBV6-5 and J is TRBJ2-7; D is ambiguous. Germline V CDR1 and CDR2: MNHEY, SVGAGI. This CDR3 spans 14 amino acids. V lost 5 bases to trimming and J lost 2 bases, with 13 bases between them. Here the CDR3 reads CASSLRTVTYEQYF. CDR3 sequence (DNA): TGTGCCAGCAGTCTCCGGACGGTGACCTACGAGCAGTACTTC.

J is TRBJ2-6 and V is TRBV4-1; D uncertain. Germline V gene lookup returns CDR1 MGHRA and CDR2 YSYEKL. The CDR3 consists of 18 residues. Trimming left V 4 bases short and J 0 bases short, with 16 bases between. CDR3 residues: CASSPKSGTNSGANVLTF. DNA for the CDR3: TGCGCCAGCAGCCCAAAGTCGGGTACCAACTCTGGGGCCAACGTCCTGACTTTC.

The chain has TRBV9 and TRBJ1-3; no reliable D call. The germline V gene encodes CDR1 SGDLS and CDR2 YYNGEE. The CDR3 is 13 amino acids. The V end was cut by 3 bases, the J end by 6 bases, with 10 bases between. The chain's CDR3 is CASSAQLANTIYF. The CDR3 nucleotides are TGTGCCAGCAGCGCCCAACTCGCAAACACCATATATTTT.

J is TRBJ1-1 and V is TRBV28; D is unclear. Germline values: CDR1 MDHEN, CDR2 SYDVKM. V lost 2 bases and J 5 bases, leaving 15 bases between the germline ends. The CDR3 is made up of 15 amino acids. Written as DNA, the CDR3 is TGTGCCAGCAGTTTAAGGGATTGGGAAGGGACTGAAGCTTTCTTT. Translated: CASSLRDWEGTEAFF.

The chain uses TRBV5-1 and TRBJ2-2; D gene unclear. This CDR3 has 11 residues. Trimming removed 10 bases from V and 7 bases from J, with 11 bases in between. Per the germline V gene, CDR1 is SGHRS and CDR2 is YFSETQ. The CDR3 sequence: CARTLCGELFF. CDR3 in DNA: TGCGCCCGGACCCTGTGCGGGGAGCTGTTTTTT.